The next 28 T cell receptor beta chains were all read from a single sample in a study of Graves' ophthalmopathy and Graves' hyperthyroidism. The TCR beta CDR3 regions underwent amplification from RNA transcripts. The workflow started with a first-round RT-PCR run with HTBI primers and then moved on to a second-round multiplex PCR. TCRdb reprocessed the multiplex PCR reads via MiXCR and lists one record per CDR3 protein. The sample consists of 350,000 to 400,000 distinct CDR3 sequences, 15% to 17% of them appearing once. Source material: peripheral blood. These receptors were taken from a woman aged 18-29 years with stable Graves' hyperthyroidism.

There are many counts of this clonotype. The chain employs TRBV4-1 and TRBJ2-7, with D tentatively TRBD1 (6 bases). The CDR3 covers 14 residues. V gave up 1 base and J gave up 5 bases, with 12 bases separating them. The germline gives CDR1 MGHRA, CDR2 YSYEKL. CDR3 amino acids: CASSQGPRGDEQYF. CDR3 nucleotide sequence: TGCGCCAGCAGCCAAGGACCCAGGGGCGACGAGCAGTACTTC.

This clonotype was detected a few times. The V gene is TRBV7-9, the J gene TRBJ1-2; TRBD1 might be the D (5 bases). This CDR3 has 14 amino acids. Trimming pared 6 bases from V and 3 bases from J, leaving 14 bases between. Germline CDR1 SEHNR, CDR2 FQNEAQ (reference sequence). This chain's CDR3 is CASSPGTYDYGYTF. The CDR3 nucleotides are TGTGCCAGCAGTCCAGGGACGTATGACTATGGCTACACCTTC.

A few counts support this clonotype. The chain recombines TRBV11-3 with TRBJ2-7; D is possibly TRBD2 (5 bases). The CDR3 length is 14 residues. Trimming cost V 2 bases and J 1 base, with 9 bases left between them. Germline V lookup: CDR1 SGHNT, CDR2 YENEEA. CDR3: CASSLTRGSYEQYF. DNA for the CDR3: TGTGCCAGCAGCTTAACTCGCGGGTCCTACGAGCAGTACTTC.

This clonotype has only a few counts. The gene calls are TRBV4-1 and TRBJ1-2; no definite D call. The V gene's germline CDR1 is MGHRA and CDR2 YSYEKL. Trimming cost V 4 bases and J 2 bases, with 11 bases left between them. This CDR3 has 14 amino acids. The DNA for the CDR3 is TGCGCCAGCAGCCCGGAGACGGGGAACTATGGCTACACCTTC. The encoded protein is CASSPETGNYGYTF.

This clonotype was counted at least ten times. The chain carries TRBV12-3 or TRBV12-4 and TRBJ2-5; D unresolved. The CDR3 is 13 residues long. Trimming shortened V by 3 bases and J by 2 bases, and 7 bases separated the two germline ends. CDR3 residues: CASSLWLQETQYF. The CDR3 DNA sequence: TGTGCCAGCAGTTTGTGGCTTCAAGAGACCCAGTACTTC.

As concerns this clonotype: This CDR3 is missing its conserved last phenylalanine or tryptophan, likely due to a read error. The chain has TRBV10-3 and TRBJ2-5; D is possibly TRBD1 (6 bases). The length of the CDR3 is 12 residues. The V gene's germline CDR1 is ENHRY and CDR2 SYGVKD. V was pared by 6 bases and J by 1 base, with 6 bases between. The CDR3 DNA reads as TGTGCCATCAGGGACAGCCAAGAGACCCAGTACTCC. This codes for CAIRDSQETQYS.

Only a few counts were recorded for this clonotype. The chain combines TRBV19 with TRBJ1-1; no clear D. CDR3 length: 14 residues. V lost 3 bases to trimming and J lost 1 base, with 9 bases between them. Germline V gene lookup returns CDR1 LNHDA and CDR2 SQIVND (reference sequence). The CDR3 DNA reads TGTGCCAGTAGTATCCCTCGGGGGAACACTGAAGCTTTCTTT. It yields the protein CASSIPRGNTEAFF.

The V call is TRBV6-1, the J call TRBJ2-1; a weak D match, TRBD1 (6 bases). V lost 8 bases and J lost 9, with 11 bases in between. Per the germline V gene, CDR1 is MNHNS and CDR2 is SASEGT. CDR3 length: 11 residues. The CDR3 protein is CASLQGPEQFF. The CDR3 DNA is TGTGCCAGCTTACAGGGACCTGAGCAGTTCTTC.

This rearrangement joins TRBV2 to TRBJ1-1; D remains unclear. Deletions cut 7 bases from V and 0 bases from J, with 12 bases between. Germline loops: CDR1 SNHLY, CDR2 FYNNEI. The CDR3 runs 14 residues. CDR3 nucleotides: TGTGCCAGCATGGGCCCAGCAGTGAACACTGAAGCTTTCTTT. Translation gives CASMGPAVNTEAFF. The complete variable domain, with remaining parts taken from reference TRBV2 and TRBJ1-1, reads EPEVTQTPSHQVTQMGQEVILRCVPISNHLYFYWYRQILGQKVEFLVSFYNNEISEKSEIFDDQFSVERPDGSNFTLKIRSTKLEDSAMYFCASMGPAVNTEAFFGQGTRLTVV.

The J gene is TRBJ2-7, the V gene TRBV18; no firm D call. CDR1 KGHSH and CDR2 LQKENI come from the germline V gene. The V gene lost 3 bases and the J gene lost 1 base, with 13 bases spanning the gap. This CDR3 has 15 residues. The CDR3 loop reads CASSPSPTASYEQYF. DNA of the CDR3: TGTGCCAGCTCACCGAGCCCCACAGCGTCCTACGAGCAGTACTTC.

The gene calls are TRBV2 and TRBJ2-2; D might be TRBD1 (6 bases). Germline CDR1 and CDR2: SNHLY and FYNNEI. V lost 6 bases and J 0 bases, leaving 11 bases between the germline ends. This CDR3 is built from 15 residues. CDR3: CASSAGVTNTGELFF. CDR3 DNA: TGTGCCAGCAGCGCAGGGGTCACGAACACCGGGGAGCTGTTTTTT.

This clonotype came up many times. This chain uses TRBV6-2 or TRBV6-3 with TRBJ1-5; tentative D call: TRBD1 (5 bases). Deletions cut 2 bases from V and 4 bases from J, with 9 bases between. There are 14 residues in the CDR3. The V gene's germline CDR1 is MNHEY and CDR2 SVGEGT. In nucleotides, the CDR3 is TGTGCCAGCAGTTACGGGAAGGGGAATCAGCCCCAGCATTTT. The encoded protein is CASSYGKGNQPQHF.

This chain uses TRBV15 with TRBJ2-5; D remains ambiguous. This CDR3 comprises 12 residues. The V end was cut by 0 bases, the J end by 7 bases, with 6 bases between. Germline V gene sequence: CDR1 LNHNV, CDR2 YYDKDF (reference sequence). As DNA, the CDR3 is TGTGCCACCAGCAGAGATCGCGGGACCCAGTACTTC. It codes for CATSRDRGTQYF.

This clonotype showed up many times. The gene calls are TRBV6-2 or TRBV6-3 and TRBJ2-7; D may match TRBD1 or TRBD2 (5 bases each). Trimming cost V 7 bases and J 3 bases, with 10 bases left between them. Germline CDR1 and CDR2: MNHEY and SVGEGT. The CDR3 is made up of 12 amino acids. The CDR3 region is CASTEGYYEQYF. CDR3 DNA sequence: TGTGCCAGCACCGAGGGGTACTACGAGCAGTACTTC.

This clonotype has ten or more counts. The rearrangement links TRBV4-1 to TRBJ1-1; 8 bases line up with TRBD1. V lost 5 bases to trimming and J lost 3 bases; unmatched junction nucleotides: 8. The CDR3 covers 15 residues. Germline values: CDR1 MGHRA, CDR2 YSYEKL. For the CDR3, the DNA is TGCGCCAGCAGCGCCCAGGACAGGGTGGACACTGAAGCTTTCTTT. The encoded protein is CASSAQDRVDTEAFF.

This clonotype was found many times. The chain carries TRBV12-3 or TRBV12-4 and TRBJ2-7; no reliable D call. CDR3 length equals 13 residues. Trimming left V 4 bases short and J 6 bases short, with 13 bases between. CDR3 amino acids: CASSSPAGSEQYF. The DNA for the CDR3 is TGTGCCAGCAGTTCCCCGGCTGGAAGCGAGCAGTACTTC.

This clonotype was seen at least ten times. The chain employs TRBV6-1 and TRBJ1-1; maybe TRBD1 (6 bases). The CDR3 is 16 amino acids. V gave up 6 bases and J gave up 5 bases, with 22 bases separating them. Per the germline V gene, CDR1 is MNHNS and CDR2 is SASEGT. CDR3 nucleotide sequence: TGTGCCAGCAGAGAACAGGGCTCCCCGTCGCGGACTGAAGCTTTCTTT. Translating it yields CASREQGSPSRTEAFF.

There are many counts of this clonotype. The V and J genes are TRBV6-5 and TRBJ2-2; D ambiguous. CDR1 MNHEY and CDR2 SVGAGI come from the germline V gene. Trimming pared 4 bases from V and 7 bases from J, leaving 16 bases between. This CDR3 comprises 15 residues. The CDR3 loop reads CASSLDVARRGELFF. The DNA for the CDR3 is TGTGCCAGCAGTTTGGACGTAGCTAGACGCGGGGAGCTGTTTTTT.

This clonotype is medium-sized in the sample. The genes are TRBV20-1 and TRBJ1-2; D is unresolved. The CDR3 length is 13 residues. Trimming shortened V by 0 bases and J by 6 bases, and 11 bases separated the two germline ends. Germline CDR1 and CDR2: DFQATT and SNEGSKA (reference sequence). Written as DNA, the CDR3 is TGCAGTGCTAGAGATGTCGCGTGGAATGGCTACACCTTC. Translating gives CSARDVAWNGYTF.

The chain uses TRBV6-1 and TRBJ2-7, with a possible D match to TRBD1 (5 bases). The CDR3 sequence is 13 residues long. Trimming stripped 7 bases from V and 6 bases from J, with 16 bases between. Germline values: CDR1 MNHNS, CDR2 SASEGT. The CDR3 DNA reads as TGTGCCAGCATGGGGCTTGTAGTTGCCGAGCAGTACTTC. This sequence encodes CASMGLVVAEQYF.

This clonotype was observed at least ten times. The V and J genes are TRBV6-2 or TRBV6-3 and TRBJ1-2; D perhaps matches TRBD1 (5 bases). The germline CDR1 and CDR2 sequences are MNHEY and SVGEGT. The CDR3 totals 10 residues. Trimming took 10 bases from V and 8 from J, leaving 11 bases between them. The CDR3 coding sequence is TGTGCCACTCTCAGGGCCGGCTACACCTTC. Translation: CATLRAGYTF.

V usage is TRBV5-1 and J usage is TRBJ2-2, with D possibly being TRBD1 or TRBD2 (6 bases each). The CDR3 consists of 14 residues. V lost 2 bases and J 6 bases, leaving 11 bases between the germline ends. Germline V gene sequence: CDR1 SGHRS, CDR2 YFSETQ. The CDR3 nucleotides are TGCGCCAGCAGCTTCTCGGAGGGGGCCGGGGAGCTGTTTTTT. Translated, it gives CASSFSEGAGELFF.

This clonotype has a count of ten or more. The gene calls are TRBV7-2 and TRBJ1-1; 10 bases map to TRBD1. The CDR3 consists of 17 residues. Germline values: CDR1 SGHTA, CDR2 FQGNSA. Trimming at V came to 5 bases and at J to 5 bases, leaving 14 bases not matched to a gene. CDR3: CASSRRPRDRGRTEAFF. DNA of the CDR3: TGTGCCAGCAGCCGAAGACCTAGGGACAGGGGAAGGACTGAAGCTTTCTTT.

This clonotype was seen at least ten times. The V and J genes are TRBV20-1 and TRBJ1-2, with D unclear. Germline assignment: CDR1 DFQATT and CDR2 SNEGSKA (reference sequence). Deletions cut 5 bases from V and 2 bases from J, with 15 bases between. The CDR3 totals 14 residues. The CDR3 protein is CSAEEDRENYGYTF. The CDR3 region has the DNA TGCAGTGCTGAGGAGGACCGGGAAAACTATGGCTACACCTTC.

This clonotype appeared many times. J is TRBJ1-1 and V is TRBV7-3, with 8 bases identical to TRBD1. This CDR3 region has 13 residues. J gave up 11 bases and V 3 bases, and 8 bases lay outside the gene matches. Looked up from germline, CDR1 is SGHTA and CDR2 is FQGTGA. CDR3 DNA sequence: TGTGCCAGCAGCTTCTTTAGGACAGGGACGGCTTTCTTT. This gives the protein CASSFFRTGTAFF.

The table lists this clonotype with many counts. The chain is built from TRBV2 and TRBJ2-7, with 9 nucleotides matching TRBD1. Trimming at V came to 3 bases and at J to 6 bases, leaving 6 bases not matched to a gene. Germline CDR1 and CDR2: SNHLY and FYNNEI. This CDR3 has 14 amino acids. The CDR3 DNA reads TGTGCCAGCAGTGACGACAGGGGGATCGGCGAGCAGTACTTC. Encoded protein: CASSDDRGIGEQYF.

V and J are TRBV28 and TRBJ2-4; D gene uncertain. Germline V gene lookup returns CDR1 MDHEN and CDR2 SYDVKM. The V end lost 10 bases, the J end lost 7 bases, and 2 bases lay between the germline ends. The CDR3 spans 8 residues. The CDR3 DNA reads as TGTGCCACCAACATTCAGTACTTC. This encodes CATNIQYF. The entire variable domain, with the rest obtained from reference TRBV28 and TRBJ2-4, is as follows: DVKVTQSSRYLVKRTGEKVFLECVQDMDHENMFWYRQDPGLGLRLIYFSYDVKMKEKGDIPEGYSVSREKKERFSLILESASTNQTSMYLCATNIQYFGAGTRLSVL.

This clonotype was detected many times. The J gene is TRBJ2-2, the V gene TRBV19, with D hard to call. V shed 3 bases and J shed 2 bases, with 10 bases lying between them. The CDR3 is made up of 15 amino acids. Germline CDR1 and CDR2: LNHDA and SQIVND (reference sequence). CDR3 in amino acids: CASSIRGQNTGELFF. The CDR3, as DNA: TGTGCCAGTAGTATTCGTGGCCAAAACACCGGGGAGCTGTTTTTT. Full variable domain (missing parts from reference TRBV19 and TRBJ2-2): DGGITQSPKYLFRKEGQNVTLSCEQNLNHDAMYWYRQDPGQGLRLIYYSQIVNDFQKGDIAEGYSVSREKKESFPLTVTSAQKNPTAFYLCASSIRGQNTGELFFGEGSRLTVL.